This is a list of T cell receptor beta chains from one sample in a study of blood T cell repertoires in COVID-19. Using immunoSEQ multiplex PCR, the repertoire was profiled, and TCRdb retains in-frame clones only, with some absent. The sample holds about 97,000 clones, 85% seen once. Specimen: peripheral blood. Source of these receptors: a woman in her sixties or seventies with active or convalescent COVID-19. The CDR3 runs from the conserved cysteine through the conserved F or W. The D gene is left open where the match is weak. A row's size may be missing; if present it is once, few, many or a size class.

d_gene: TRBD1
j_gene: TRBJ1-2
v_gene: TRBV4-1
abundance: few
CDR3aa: CASSQADRDYGYTF
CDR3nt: TGCGCCAGCAGCCAAGCCGACAGGGACTATGGCTACACCTTC

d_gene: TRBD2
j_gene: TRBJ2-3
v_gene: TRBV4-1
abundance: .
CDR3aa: CASSQGGGRAQDTQYF
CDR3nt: TGCGCCAGCAGCCAAGGGGGCGGGAGGGCCCAAGATACGCAGTATTTT

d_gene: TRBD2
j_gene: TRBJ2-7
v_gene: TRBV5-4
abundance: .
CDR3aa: CASSFGTSVYEQYF
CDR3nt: TGTGCCAGCAGCTTTGGGACTAGCGTTTACGAGCAGTACTTC

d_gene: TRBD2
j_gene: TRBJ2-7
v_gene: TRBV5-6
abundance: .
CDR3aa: CASSHGLAGLEQYF
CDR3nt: TGTGCCAGCAGCCACGGACTAGCGGGGCTGGAGCAGTACTTC

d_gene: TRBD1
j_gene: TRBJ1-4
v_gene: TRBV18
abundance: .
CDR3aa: CASSPRDRGATNEKLFF
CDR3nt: TGTGCCAGCTCACCCCGGGACAGGGGAGCGACTAATGAAAAACTGTTTTTT

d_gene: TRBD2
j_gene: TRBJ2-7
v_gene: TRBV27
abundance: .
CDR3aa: CASKLGLAGSYEQYF
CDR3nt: TGTGCCAGCAAACTTGGACTAGCGGGGTCCTACGAGCAGTACTTC

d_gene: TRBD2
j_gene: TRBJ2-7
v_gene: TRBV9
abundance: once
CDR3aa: CASSEGLAGVYEQYF
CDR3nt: TGTGCCAGCAGCGAGGGCCTAGCGGGGGTCTACGAGCAGTACTTC

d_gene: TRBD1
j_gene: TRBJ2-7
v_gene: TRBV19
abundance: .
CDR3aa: CASSPRDSYEQYF
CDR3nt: TGTGCCAGTAGCCCACGGGACAGCTACGAGCAGTACTTC

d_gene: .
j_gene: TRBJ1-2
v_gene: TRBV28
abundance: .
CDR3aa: CASSNNYGYTF
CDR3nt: TGTGCCAGCAGCAATAACTATGGCTACACCTTC

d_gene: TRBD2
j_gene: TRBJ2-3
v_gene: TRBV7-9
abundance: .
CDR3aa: CASQLAGLTDTQYF
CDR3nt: TGTGCCAGCCAACTAGCGGGGCTCACAGATACGCAGTATTTT

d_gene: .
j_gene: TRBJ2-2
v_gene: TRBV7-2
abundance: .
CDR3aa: CASSLGAGRQGPGPGELFF
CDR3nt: TGTGCCAGCAGCTTAGGGGCCGGGCGGCAGGGGCCTGGGCCCGGGGAGCTGTTTTTT

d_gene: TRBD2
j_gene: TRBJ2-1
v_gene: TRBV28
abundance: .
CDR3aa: CASSELSSGFYNEQFF
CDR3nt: TGTGCCAGCAGCGAATTGTCTAGCGGGTTTTACAATGAGCAGTTCTTC

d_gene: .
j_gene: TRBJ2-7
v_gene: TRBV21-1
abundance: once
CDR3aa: CVLRDREPRDDYEQYF
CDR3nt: TGTGTCTTACGGGACAGAGAGCCCAGAGATGACTACGAGCAGTACTTC

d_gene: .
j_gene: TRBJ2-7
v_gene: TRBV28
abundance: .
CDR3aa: CASSSGGGQAYEQYF
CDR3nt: TGTGCCAGCAGTTCAGGGGGGGGACAGGCCTACGAGCAGTACTTC

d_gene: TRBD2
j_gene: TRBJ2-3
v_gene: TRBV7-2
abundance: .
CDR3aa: CASSLLGLVTDTQYF
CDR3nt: TGTGCCAGCAGCTTACTGGGACTAGTAACAGATACGCAGTATTTT

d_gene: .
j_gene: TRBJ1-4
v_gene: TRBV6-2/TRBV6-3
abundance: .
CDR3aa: CASSYSSGHNEKLFF
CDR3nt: TGTGCCAGCAGTTACTCGTCCGGACATAATGAAAAACTGTTTTTT

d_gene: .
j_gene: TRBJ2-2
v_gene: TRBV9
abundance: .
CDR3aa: CASSDPGTNTGELFF
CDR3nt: TGTGCCAGCAGCGACCCCGGGACTAACACCGGGGAGCTGTTTTTT

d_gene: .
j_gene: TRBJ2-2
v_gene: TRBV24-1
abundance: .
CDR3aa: CATSDYGGELFF
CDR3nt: TGTGCCACCAGTGATTACGGCGGGGAGCTGTTTTTT

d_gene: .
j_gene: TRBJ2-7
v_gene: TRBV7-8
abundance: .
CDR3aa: CASSFLRLSEQYF
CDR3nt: TGTGCCAGCAGCTTCCTTAGACTCTCCGAGCAGTACTTC

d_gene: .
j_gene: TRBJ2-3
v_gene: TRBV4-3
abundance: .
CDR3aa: CASSQGRGWGGTDTQYF
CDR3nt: TGCGCCAGCAGCCAAGGGAGGGGCTGGGGCGGGACAGATACGCAGTATTTT

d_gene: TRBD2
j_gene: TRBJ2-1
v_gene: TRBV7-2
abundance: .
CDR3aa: CASSLGLRNEQFF
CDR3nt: TGTGCCAGCAGCCTGGGACTAAGGAATGAGCAGTTCTTC

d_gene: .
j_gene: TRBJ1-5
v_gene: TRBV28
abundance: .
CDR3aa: CASSLQDWDQPQHF
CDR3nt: TGTGCCAGCAGTTTACAGGATTGGGATCAGCCCCAGCATTTT

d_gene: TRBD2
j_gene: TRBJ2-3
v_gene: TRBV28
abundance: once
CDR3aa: CASSRGGDTQYF
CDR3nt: TGTGCCAGCAGTCGGGGGGGAGATACGCAGTATTTT

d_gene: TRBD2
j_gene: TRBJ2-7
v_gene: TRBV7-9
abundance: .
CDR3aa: CASNRGSGDEQYF
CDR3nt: TGTGCCAGCAATAGGGGAAGCGGGGACGAGCAGTACTTC

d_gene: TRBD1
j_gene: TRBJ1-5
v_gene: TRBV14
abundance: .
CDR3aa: CASSQTGGSNQPQHF
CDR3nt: TGTGCCAGCAGCCAGACAGGGGGGAGCAATCAGCCCCAGCATTTT

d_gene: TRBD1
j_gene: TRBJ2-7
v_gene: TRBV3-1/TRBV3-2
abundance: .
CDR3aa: CASSQGTGGHEQYF
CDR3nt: TGTGCCAGCAGCCAAGGGACAGGGGGACACGAGCAGTACTTC

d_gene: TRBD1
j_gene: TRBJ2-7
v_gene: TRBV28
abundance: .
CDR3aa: CASSFTGATYEQYF
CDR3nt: TGTGCCAGCAGTTTTACAGGGGCGACTTACGAGCAGTACTTC

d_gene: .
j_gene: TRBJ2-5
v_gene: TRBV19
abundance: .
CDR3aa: CASSIEAAGEGETQYF
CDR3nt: TGTGCCAGTAGTATTGAGGCGGCAGGGGAGGGCGAGACCCAGTACTTC

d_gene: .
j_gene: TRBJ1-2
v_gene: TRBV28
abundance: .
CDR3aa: CASSPQINYGYTF
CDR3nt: TGTGCCAGCAGCCCCCAAATCAACTATGGCTACACCTTC